The 30 T cell receptor beta chains in this list originate from one sample, sequenced in a study of CD8 T cells in ankylosing spondylitis. One entry per CDR3 protein, called by TCRdb with MiXCR from the 5' RACE reads. This table holds 200,000 to 250,000 distinct CDR3 sequences, around 10% found once. Specimen: blood, either unsorted or a sorted T cell fraction (not recorded which). Receptor source: a male donor with ankylosing spondylitis or in good health (not recorded which).

Points on this clonotype: Mismatch with germline at one junction end may stem from a read error. The V and J genes are TRBV5-1 and TRBJ2-5; D tentatively fits TRBD1 or TRBD2 (5 bases each). From germline, CDR1 is SGHRS and CDR2 YFSETQ. The CDR3 runs 14 residues. CDR3 DNA sequence: TGCGCCAACAGCTTGGCCGGGGCCCAAGAGACCCAGTACTTC. This encodes CANSLAGAQETQYF. The whole variable domain, filled in from reference TRBV5-1 and TRBJ2-5, reads KAGVTQTPRYLIKTRGQQVTLSCSPISGHRSVSWYQQTPGQGLQFLFEYFSETQRNKGNFPGRFSGRQFSNSRSEMNVSTLELGDSALYLCANSLAGAQETQYFGPGTRLLVL.

The chain employs TRBV29-1 and TRBJ2-7; D gene ambiguous. With 4 bases removed from V and 4 bases from J, the gap between germline ends came to 11 bases. Germline CDR1 SQVTM, CDR2 ANQGSEA. The CDR3 covers 12 residues. The DNA of the CDR3 is TGCAGCGTTGTTGGGTCAGGTTACGAGCAGTACTTC. Amino acid sequence: CSVVGSGYEQYF.

This clonotype was picked up many times. The V and J genes are TRBV7-3 and TRBJ2-2; D remains ambiguous. Trimming left V 4 bases short and J 4 bases short, with 7 bases between. Germline loops: CDR1 SGHTA, CDR2 FQGTGA. The CDR3 extends over 13 amino acids. The CDR3 nucleotides read TGTGCCAGCAGCTCGACCCTCACCGGGGAGCTGTTTTTT. This sequence encodes CASSSTLTGELFF.

This clonotype has just a few counts. The chain is built from TRBV2 and TRBJ2-2; D is uncertain. V gave up 3 bases and J gave up 1 base, with 12 bases separating them. Germline CDR1 reads SNHLY; CDR2 reads FYNNEI. The CDR3 runs 16 residues. CDR3 sequence: CASSESDLKNTGELFF. The CDR3 DNA reads as TGTGCCAGCAGTGAGTCCGACTTGAAGAACACCGGGGAGCTGTTTTTT.

This clonotype was picked up many times. The chain employs TRBV12-3 or TRBV12-4 and TRBJ1-1, with D possibly matching TRBD1 (6 bases). CDR3 length: 10 amino acids. V was shortened by 8 bases and J by 8 bases, with 9 bases between the two germline ends. The CDR3 protein is CASGTGEAFF. Written as DNA, the CDR3 is TGTGCCAGCGGTACAGGGGAAGCTTTCTTT.

This clonotype was counted only a few times. This rearrangement joins TRBV4-1 to TRBJ2-1; unclear D gene. Germline V gives CDR1 MGHRA, CDR2 YSYEKL. CDR3 length equals 13 residues. V lost 1 base, J lost 8 bases, and 9 bases lay in between. This chain's CDR3 is CASSQGRRYEQFF. The CDR3 coding sequence is TGCGCCAGCAGCCAAGGACGACGCTATGAGCAGTTCTTC.

This clonotype was detected ten times or more. The chain joins TRBV12-3 or TRBV12-4 to TRBJ2-7, with a tentative D call TRBD1 (6 bases). The CDR3 is 14 residues long. V lost 8 bases and J 4 bases, leaving 18 bases between the germline ends. CDR3 nucleotide sequence: TGTGCCAGCCGGGCGGCAGGGGACAAGTACGAGCAGTACTTC. Translating it yields CASRAAGDKYEQYF.

This clonotype was seen once. The CDR3 DNA is TGTGCCAGCAGCTTGCGCAAGGGGGACACCGGGGAGCTGTTTTTT. Encoded protein: CASSLRKGDTGELFF. The chain employs TRBV5-4 and TRBJ2-2; D perhaps matches TRBD1 (6 bases). This CDR3 comprises 15 residues. Looked up from germline, CDR1 is SGHNT and CDR2 is YYREEE (reference sequence). The V end lost 1 base, the J end lost 3 bases, and 10 bases lay between the germline ends.

At least ten counts were recorded for this clonotype. This rearrangement joins TRBV5-5 to TRBJ2-3; TRBD2 agrees at 9 bases. This CDR3 has 16 amino acids. Germline-derived CDR1 and CDR2 are SGHKS and YYEKEE (reference sequence). J was trimmed by 6 bases and V by 0 bases; bases with no gene match: 8. The CDR3 region has the DNA TGTGCCAGCAGCTTGGCCGCGCTAGCGGGGACCGATACGCAGTATTTT. Its protein is CASSLAALAGTDTQYF.

This clonotype was picked up many times. The rearrangement links TRBV6-1 to TRBJ1-1; D is uncertain. This CDR3 has 13 residues. V lost 7 bases and J 11 bases, leaving 20 bases between the germline ends. CDR1 and CDR2 from the germline V gene are MNHNS and SASEGT. The CDR3, as DNA: TGTGCCAGCACTGACCTCTCTGGGATGGGGGCTTTCTTT. Translation gives CASTDLSGMGAFF.

This clonotype was observed at least ten times. The chain combines TRBV20-1 with TRBJ2-3; no reliable D call. The germline V gene encodes CDR1 DFQATT and CDR2 SNEGSKA (reference sequence). The CDR3 contains 13 residues. V was pared by 0 bases and J by 2 bases, with 6 bases between. For the CDR3, the DNA is TGCAGTGCTAGAGATCGTTCCACAGATACGCAGTATTTT. This encodes CSARDRSTDTQYF.

This clonotype was seen repeatedly, ten times or more. This chain links TRBV20-1 with TRBJ2-3; 10 positions agree with TRBD1. CDR3 length equals 18 residues. V shed 1 base and J 3 bases; nucleotides not matched to a gene: 13. CDR1 is DFQATT and CDR2 is SNEGSKA in the germline V gene (reference sequence). CDR3 in amino acids: CSARGDRGAGGRTDTQYF. The DNA of the CDR3 is TGCAGTGCTAGAGGGGACAGGGGTGCGGGAGGTAGGACAGATACGCAGTATTTT.

This clonotype was seen a handful of times. This chain uses TRBV20-1 with TRBJ2-3, with D possibly being TRBD2 (5 bases). The CDR3 has 14 residues. Germline loops: CDR1 DFQATT, CDR2 SNEGSKA (reference sequence). Trimming removed 1 base from V and 10 bases from J, with 18 bases in between. DNA for the CDR3: TGCAGTGCTAGAGGTCCCCCGAGGGCGAAGTCGCAGTATTTT. It codes for CSARGPPRAKSQYF.

This clonotype occurred many times. This chain links TRBV5-1 with TRBJ1-1, with a tentative D call TRBD1 (6 bases). The CDR3 sequence is 16 residues long. CDR1 and CDR2 from the germline V gene are SGHRS and YFSETQ. Deletions cut 4 bases from V and 4 bases from J, with 20 bases between. The CDR3 DNA sequence: TGCGCCAGCAGCGACACAGGGAGTGTTTTCCCCACTGAAGCTTTCTTT. Translation: CASSDTGSVFPTEAFF. The whole variable domain, remainder taken from reference TRBV5-1 and TRBJ1-1, is KAGVTQTPRYLIKTRGQQVTLSCSPISGHRSVSWYQQTPGQGLQFLFEYFSETQRNKGNFPGRFSGRQFSNSRSEMNVSTLELGDSALYLCASSDTGSVFPTEAFFGQGTRLTVV.

This clonotype was detected only a few times. V is TRBV18 and J is TRBJ2-5; the D gene is possibly TRBD2 (5 bases). Trimming took 1 base from V and 2 from J, leaving 11 bases between them. Looked up from germline, CDR1 is KGHSH and CDR2 is LQKENI. This CDR3 is 15 amino acids long. The CDR3, as DNA: TGTGCCAGCTCACCACGGGCGGGTGAACAAGAGACCCAGTACTTC. Translated: CASSPRAGEQETQYF.

This clonotype showed up many times. The CDR3 nucleotides read TGCAGTGCTAGTGGTGGAGCCAAAGCTTTCTTT. This gives the protein CSASGGAKAFF. The V gene is TRBV20-1, the J gene TRBJ1-1; D unclear. The V and J ends lost 3 bases and 9 bases respectively, with 11 bases between them. The germline CDR1 and CDR2 sequences are DFQATT and SNEGSKA (reference sequence). The CDR3 sequence is 11 residues long.

With respect to this clonotype: This may be a read error: a much more frequent sequence differs by one nucleotide. V usage is TRBV12-3 or TRBV12-4 and J usage is TRBJ2-5, with 7 bases aligning to TRBD1. The ends lost 3 bases at V and 4 bases at J; junction bases unmatched: 8. CDR3 size: 15 residues. The CDR3 sequence is CASSFQQGSGETQYF. DNA for the CDR3: TGTGCCAGCAGTTTTCAACAGGGGTCGGGAGAGACCCAGTACTTC.

The chain carries TRBV20-1 and TRBJ1-5; perhaps TRBD1 as D (5 bases). The germline CDR1 and CDR2 sequences are DFQATT and SNEGSKA (reference sequence). CDR3 length: 17 amino acids. V gave up 6 bases and J gave up 6 bases, with 27 bases separating them. CDR3 sequence (DNA): TGCAGTGCCGAAACCAGCGGATTCGGGGCGGACGGTCAGCCCCAGCATTTT. Translating it yields CSAETSGFGADGQPQHF.

This clonotype was detected many times. J is TRBJ2-7 and V is TRBV5-1; TRBD1 aligns across 9 bases. Looked up from germline, CDR1 is SGHRS and CDR2 is YFSETQ. V trimming: 0 bases; J trimming: 3 bases; junction bases outside the gene matches: 10. The CDR3 length is 17 residues. As DNA, the CDR3 is TGCGCCAGCAGCTTGGATACAACCGGGACAGGGTTCTACGAGCAGTACTTC. This sequence encodes CASSLDTTGTGFYEQYF.

This clonotype was seen more than once but under ten times. The rearrangement joins TRBV7-6 to TRBJ2-1, with D possibly matching TRBD1 (6 bases). Trimming cost V 2 bases and J 10 bases, with 9 bases left between them. This CDR3 spans 12 amino acids. Germline V gene sequence: CDR1 SGHVS, CDR2 FNYEAQ. The DNA for the CDR3 is TGTGCCAGCAGCTTAATCGGACAGGAGCAGTTCTTC. It codes for CASSLIGQEQFF.

This clonotype was seen only a few times. The chain recombines TRBV20-1 with TRBJ1-2, with a tentative D call TRBD1 (6 bases). The CDR3 runs to 17 residues. Germline CDR1 reads DFQATT; CDR2 reads SNEGSKA (reference sequence). V lost 3 bases and J lost 8, with 28 bases in between. CDR3: CSARKTRDKGMSYGYTF. CDR3 coding DNA: TGCAGTGCTAGGAAGACCCGGGACAAGGGAATGTCCTACGGCTACACCTTC.

This clonotype was recorded at least ten times. At one end, the junction sequence differs from germline, possibly due to a read error. CDR3 coding DNA: TGCAGTGCTAGAGATGGGGGACTCGAGCCGTTCTTC. Encoded protein: CSARDGGLEPFF. The chain carries TRBV20-1 and TRBJ2-1; D perhaps matches TRBD2 (6 bases). The CDR3 has 12 amino acids. Per germline, CDR1 DFQATT and CDR2 SNEGSKA (reference sequence).

The chain couples TRBV12-3 or TRBV12-4 to TRBJ2-5; no definite D call. V lost 4 bases and J lost 2, with 11 bases in between. The CDR3 is 14 amino acids. This chain's CDR3 is CASSWGAVQETQYF. The CDR3 coding sequence is TGTGCCAGCAGTTGGGGTGCGGTACAAGAGACCCAGTACTTC.

This clonotype was picked up a small number of times. The CDR3 DNA is TGTGCCTGGAGAGACACAGGGAAAGAGACCCAGTACTTC. The encoded protein is CAWRDTGKETQYF. J is TRBJ2-5 and V is TRBV30; D perhaps matches TRBD1 (6 bases). Germline V lookup: CDR1 GTSNPN, CDR2 SVGIG (reference sequence). V was pared by 3 bases and J by 3 bases, with 11 bases between. This CDR3 is built from 13 residues.

There are many counts of this clonotype. This rearrangement joins TRBV10-3 to TRBJ2-3, with 10 bases fitting TRBD2. This CDR3 is built from 13 residues. With 10 bases clipped from V and 6 bases from J, the junction kept 7 bases outside the gene matches. CDR1 is ENHRY and CDR2 is SYGVKD in the germline V gene. CDR3 nucleotides: TGTGCCAGCGGGACTAGCGAGTTGGATACGCAGTATTTT. This gives the protein CASGTSELDTQYF.

This clonotype was counted many times. The J gene is TRBJ2-1, the V gene TRBV9, with D unresolved. Germline V gene sequence: CDR1 SGDLS, CDR2 YYNGEE. The length of the CDR3 is 12 residues. Trimming cost V 0 bases and J 10 bases, with 8 bases left between them. CDR3 loop: CASSVVPGEQFF. The CDR3 DNA reads as TGTGCCAGCAGCGTAGTTCCCGGGGAGCAGTTCTTC.

This clonotype has at least ten counts. The rearrangement joins TRBV5-1 to TRBJ1-2; 8 bases agree with TRBD1. The CDR3 covers 15 residues. Germline assignment: CDR1 SGHRS and CDR2 YFSETQ. With 1 base clipped from V and 2 bases from J, the junction kept 4 bases outside the gene matches. CDR3 sequence reads: CASSLLRQGNYGYTF. As DNA, the CDR3 is TGCGCCAGCAGCTTGCTGAGACAGGGGAACTATGGCTACACCTTC.

The chain couples TRBV20-1 to TRBJ2-7, with TRBD2 identical over 12 bases. Germline V gives CDR1 DFQATT, CDR2 SNEGSKA (reference sequence). The CDR3 sequence is 18 residues long. The ends lost 5 bases at V and 0 bases at J; junction bases unmatched: 14. CDR3 loop: CSAPPGGLAGLSSYEQYF. Here the CDR3 DNA reads TGCAGTGCTCCCCCAGGGGGACTAGCGGGCCTAAGCTCCTACGAGCAGTACTTC.

There are many counts of this clonotype. CDR3 bases: TGCAGTGCTAGCGGACTCATCGTTGGGAATGAGCAGTTCTTC. It yields the protein CSASGLIVGNEQFF. J is TRBJ2-1 and V is TRBV20-1; a weak D match, TRBD2 (5 bases). The CDR3 runs to 14 residues. Trimming pared 3 bases from V and 7 bases from J, leaving 16 bases between. The V gene's germline CDR1 is DFQATT and CDR2 SNEGSKA (reference sequence).

Worth noting for this clonotype: A read error may be the cause here, since a much bigger clone is one base away. Since the CDR3 does not end with the conserved phenylalanine or tryptophan, this likely comes from a read error. V usage is TRBV20-1 and J usage is TRBJ2-3; 8 positions match TRBD1. The germline V gene has CDR1 DFQATT and CDR2 SNEGSKA (reference sequence). V lost 4 bases and J lost 3; bases outside the gene matches: 9. The CDR3 spans 15 residues. The DNA for the CDR3 is TGCAGTGCTATCACGGACAGGGAAGAGACAGATACGCAGTATTAT. The encoded protein is CSAITDREETDTQYY.